The 28 T cell receptor beta chains reported below all come from one sample, sequenced in a study of cytomegalovirus exposure and HLA in healthy donors. It was with 60 Vbeta and 13 Jbeta primers that the PCR ran. Repertoires were generated with immunoSEQ multiplex PCR, while TCRdb's copy carries only in-frame clones and drops some. The sample yields 150,000 to 200,000 clones, around 81% seen once. Sequenced sample: PBMCs. The source is a woman under 30 in good health and CMV-seropositive.

Worth noting for this clone: Different DNA sequences within this sample yield the same CDR3. The chain uses TRBV7-9 and TRBJ1-1; possible D gene TRBD1, 6 bases. Germline V gene data show CDR1 as SEHNR and CDR2 as FQNEAQ (reference sequence). There are 13 residues in the CDR3. Trimming pared 5 bases from V and 1 base from J, leaving 8 bases between. CDR3 sequence: CASSLTGNTEAFF. The CDR3 nucleotides read TGTGCCAGCAGCCTGACAGGGAACACTGAAGCTTTCTTT.

This sequence joins TRBV11-3 and TRBJ1-3; 7 positions match TRBD1. V lost 8 bases, J lost 2 bases, and 9 bases stayed unmatched. The V gene's germline CDR1 is SGHNT and CDR2 YENEEA. The CDR3 contains 15 residues. This CDR3 reads CASAQGGQPGNTIYF. Written as DNA, the CDR3 is TGTGCCAGCGCCCAAGGGGGACAGCCTGGAAACACCATATATTTT. Full variable domain (outside the CDR3, taken from reference TRBV11-3 and TRBJ1-3): EAGVVQSPRYKIIEKKQPVAFWCNPISGHNTLYWYLQNLGQGPELLIRYENEEAVDDSQLPKDRFSAERLKGVDSTLKIQPAELGDSAVYLCASAQGGQPGNTIYFGEGSWLTVV.

The rearrangement uses TRBV29-1 and TRBJ2-5; D call uncertain. The last part of the DNA fits TRBJ2-7 better; the J call may be wrong. Germline assignment: CDR1 SQVTM and CDR2 ANQGSEA. The length of the CDR3 is 11 residues. CDR3 coding DNA: TGCAGCGGAAAATTAAACTACGAGCAGTACTTC. Amino acid sequence: CSGKLNYEQYF.

This chain uses TRBV5-6 with TRBJ2-2, with 9 nucleotides matching TRBD2. J lost 3 bases, V lost 4 bases, and 7 bases had no gene match. This CDR3 region has 16 residues. Per germline, CDR1 SGHDT and CDR2 YYEEEE. CDR3 bases: TGTGCCAGCAGCCCATGGGCGGGAGGGTACACCGGGGAGCTGTTTTTT. Its protein product is CASSPWAGGYTGELFF.

The genes are TRBV27 and TRBJ2-5, with 9 positions matching TRBD2. CDR3 length: 15 amino acids. The J segment lost 7 bases and the V segment lost 7 bases, leaving 13 bases of the junction unmatched. From germline, CDR1 is MNHEY and CDR2 SMNVEV (reference sequence). The CDR3 reads CASTAGGPSGGTQYF. CDR3 bases: TGTGCCAGCACCGCGGGGGGGCCCTCGGGAGGGACCCAGTACTTC.

This clone was observed a few times. The chain links TRBV27 to TRBJ2-2; TRBD2 aligns across 11 bases. Germline-derived CDR1 and CDR2 are MNHEY and SMNVEV (reference sequence). The CDR3 spans 18 residues. J lost 0 bases, V lost 1 base, and 4 bases had no gene match. The CDR3 spells CASSLFGTSGANTGELFF. The CDR3, as DNA: TGTGCCAGCAGTTTATTTGGGACTAGCGGCGCGAACACCGGGGAGCTGTTTTTT.

The rearrangement joins TRBV19 to TRBJ1-5; D is unresolved. There are 13 residues in the CDR3. CDR1 and CDR2 from the germline V gene are LNHDA and SQIVND (reference sequence). V shed 3 bases and J shed 7 bases, with 10 bases lying between them. CDR3 loop: CASSIPGRQPQHF. As DNA, the CDR3 is TGTGCCAGTAGTATCCCTGGGCGCCAGCCCCAGCATTTT.

The chain combines TRBV9 with TRBJ1-2, with 8 bases fitting TRBD1. J gave up 4 bases and V 7 bases, and 0 bases lay outside the gene matches. Germline V gives CDR1 SGDLS, CDR2 YYNGEE. The CDR3 consists of 11 residues. CDR3 amino acids: CASGTGYGYTF. The CDR3 bases are TGTGCCAGCGGGACAGGCTATGGCTACACCTTC.

Concerning this clone itself: Other nucleotide sequences from this sample produce the same CDR3. This chain uses TRBV11-2 with TRBJ1-3; the D is unclear. The length of the CDR3 is 17 residues. V was trimmed by 6 bases and J by 1 base, leaving 19 bases between them. In germline, CDR1 is SGHAT, CDR2 FQNNGV. The CDR3 DNA reads as TGTGCCAGCAGTTCCCCCAGTGGAGTGGGTTCTGGAAACACCATATATTTT. This codes for CASSSPSGVGSGNTIYF.

This chain uses TRBV5-4 with TRBJ2-7; 12 bases fit TRBD2. Germline V gene sequence: CDR1 SGHNT, CDR2 YYREEE (reference sequence). The length of the CDR3 is 16 residues. The trim removed 9 bases at V and 0 bases at J, leaving 10 bases unmatched. CDR3 loop: CATSTRTSGNSYEQYF. For the CDR3, the DNA is TGTGCCACATCAACCAGGACTAGCGGGAACTCCTACGAGCAGTACTTC.

This clone is a singleton in its sample. The chain has TRBV30 and TRBJ1-1; TRBD1 agrees at 8 bases. J was trimmed by 0 bases and V by 5 bases; bases with no gene match: 2. Germline lookup yields CDR1 GTSNPN and CDR2 SVGIG (reference sequence). The CDR3 spans 13 residues. The CDR3 nucleotides are TGTGCCTGGGACAGGGGCCTGAACACTGAAGCTTTCTTT. It translates to CAWDRGLNTEAFF.

This chain's CDR3 is CASSQESGIGANVLTF. DNA of the CDR3: TGCGCCAGCAGCCAAGAGTCCGGGATCGGGGCCAACGTCCTGACTTTC. V and J are TRBV4-3 and TRBJ2-6, with a weak D call TRBD2 (5 bases). From germline, CDR1 is LGHNA and CDR2 YSLEER. The V end lost 0 bases, the J end lost 4 bases, and 10 bases lay between the germline ends. This CDR3 spans 16 amino acids.

This clone was seen more than once but under ten times. The genes are TRBV6-5 and TRBJ2-7; possibly TRBD1 for D (6 bases). V was cut by 2 bases and J by 0 bases, with 8 bases left in between. Germline V gene sequence: CDR1 MNHEY, CDR2 SVGAGI. The CDR3 covers 14 residues. The CDR3 sequence: CASSYGTNSYEQYV. DNA for the CDR3: TGTGCCAGCAGTTACGGGACAAACTCCTACGAGCAGTACGTC.

This clone was seen more than once but under ten times. This chain uses TRBV7-9 with TRBJ2-7; D possibly corresponds to TRBD1 (8 bases). Germline V CDR1 and CDR2: SEHNR, FQNEAQ (reference sequence). V was shortened by 5 bases and J by 9 bases, with 23 bases between the two germline ends. This CDR3 is built from 15 residues. CDR3 in amino acids: CASSQVWTGTIGQYF. DNA for the CDR3: TGTGCCAGCAGCCAGGTGTGGACAGGGACTATCGGGCAGTACTTC.

The rearrangement joins TRBV11-1 to TRBJ2-3, with D perhaps TRBD2 (6 bases). Deletions cut 5 bases from V and 7 bases from J, with 10 bases between. The CDR3 is made up of 12 amino acids. Germline CDR1 and CDR2: SGHAT and FQDESV (reference sequence). CDR3 bases: TGTGCCAGCAGCGGGGGACTCAATACGCAGTATTTT. This translates into CASSGGLNTQYF.

The chain joins TRBV6-5 to TRBJ2-1; D is possibly TRBD2 (6 bases). The CDR3 sequence is 13 residues long. Germline values: CDR1 MNHEY, CDR2 SVGAGI. Trimming took off 0 bases at V and 10 bases at J, with 10 bases between the two ends. The CDR3 nucleotides are TGTGCCAGCAGTTACTCGGGACTTGCCGAGCAGTTCTTC. It codes for CASSYSGLAEQFF.

The genes are TRBV5-1 and TRBJ2-3; 12 nucleotides line up with TRBD2. V lost 4 bases, J lost 5 bases, and 5 bases stayed unmatched. The germline V gene has CDR1 SGHRS and CDR2 YFSETQ. This CDR3 has 15 residues. Written as DNA, the CDR3 is TGCGCCAGCAGCCTAGCGGGGGGGAAACAAGATACGCAGTATTTT. Amino acid sequence: CASSLAGGKQDTQYF.

This sequence joins TRBV4-1 and TRBJ2-1, with D hard to call. This CDR3 region has 14 residues. Trimming pared 0 bases from V and 7 bases from J, leaving 10 bases between. The V gene's germline CDR1 is MGHRA and CDR2 YSYEKL. CDR3 DNA sequence: TGCGCCAGCAGCCAAGATCGGTCGCGGAATGAGCAGTTCTTC. Translated: CASSQDRSRNEQFF.

The rearrangement uses TRBV7-9 and TRBJ1-5; D not resolved. Germline CDR1 and CDR2: SEHNR and FQNEAQ (reference sequence). Trimming took 1 base from V and 3 from J, leaving 10 bases between them. This CDR3 has 15 amino acids. CDR3 DNA sequence: TGTGCCAGCAGCTTAGGTCCGGGGTTCAATCAGCCCCAGCATTTT. Translating gives CASSLGPGFNQPQHF.

The chain links TRBV30 to TRBJ1-1; no reliable D call. V was trimmed by 6 bases and J by 5 bases, leaving 7 bases between them. The CDR3 spans 10 residues. Germline V gene data show CDR1 as GTSNPN and CDR2 as SVGIG (reference sequence). CDR3 nucleotide sequence: TGTGCCTGCTACCAAACTGAAGCTTTCTTT. Translated: CACYQTEAFF.

The chain carries TRBV27 and TRBJ2-5, with 9 bases identical to TRBD2. The length of the CDR3 is 16 residues. Germline V CDR1 and CDR2: MNHEY, SMNVEV (reference sequence). V was clipped by 1 base and J by 1 base; unmatched bases: 4. Here the CDR3 reads CASSLYGGGAQETQYF. CDR3 bases: TGTGCCAGCAGTTTATACGGCGGGGGGGCCCAAGAGACCCAGTACTTC.

J is TRBJ2-7 and V is TRBV6-5; 9 positions match TRBD1. Germline lookup yields CDR1 MNHEY and CDR2 SVGAGI. The CDR3 spans 14 residues. Trimming took 4 bases from V and 1 from J; bases not matched to a gene: 2. The CDR3 sequence: CASSLGTGSYEQYV. The CDR3 region has the DNA TGTGCCAGCAGTTTGGGGACAGGGTCCTACGAGCAGTACGTC.

This clone has just one count. This sequence joins TRBV2 and TRBJ1-1; a weak D match, TRBD1 (6 bases). Trimming stripped 6 bases from V and 0 bases from J, with 20 bases between. The CDR3 is 17 residues long. Germline CDR1 is SNHLY and CDR2 is FYNNEI. The CDR3 loop is CASRLQGGRNLNTEAFF. CDR3 bases: TGTGCCAGCAGACTCCAAGGGGGACGGAACCTGAACACTGAAGCTTTCTTT. The full variable domain, rest sourced from reference TRBV2 and TRBJ1-1, is EPEVTQTPSHQVTQMGQEVILRCVPISNHLYFYWYRQILGQKVEFLVSFYNNEISEKSEIFDDQFSVERPDGSNFTLKIRSTKLEDSAMYFCASRLQGGRNLNTEAFFGQGTRLTVV.

The chain has TRBV19 and TRBJ1-5; TRBD1 aligns across 8 bases. CDR1 is LNHDA, CDR2 SQIVND, per germline (reference sequence). With 3 bases clipped from V and 5 bases from J, the junction kept 3 bases outside the gene matches. The CDR3 runs to 14 residues. CDR3 sequence: CASSIRGRDQPQHF. CDR3 DNA sequence: TGTGCCAGTAGTATCAGGGGGCGGGATCAGCCCCAGCATTTT.

Regarding this clone: The germline gene is not matched at one end of the junction; a read error may be the cause. The chain has TRBV9 and TRBJ2-3; TRBD2 aligns across 15 bases. This CDR3 comprises 19 residues. Per the germline V gene, CDR1 is SGDLS and CDR2 is YYNGEE. CDR3 DNA sequence: TGTGCCAGCAGCGCCTCGGGACTAGCGGGGGGCCGGGGCACAGATGCGCAGTATTTT. It specifies CASSASGLAGGRGTDAQYF.

This chain connects TRBV5-4 to TRBJ1-1, with 7 bases identical to TRBD1. With 4 bases clipped from V and 1 base from J, the junction kept 7 bases outside the gene matches. The CDR3 is 15 residues long. The germline V gene encodes CDR1 SGHNT and CDR2 YYREEE (reference sequence). This chain's CDR3 is CASSLSWTGNTEAFF. DNA of the CDR3: TGTGCCAGCAGCCTTAGCTGGACAGGGAACACTGAAGCTTTCTTT.

The chain carries TRBV6-5 and TRBJ2-7; D gene unclear. V lost 6 bases and J lost 7, with 10 bases in between. This CDR3 contains 11 residues. Germline CDR1 and CDR2: MNHEY and SVGAGI. The CDR3 loop reads CASRLRREQYF. The CDR3 coding sequence is TGTGCCAGCAGACTCCGCCGGGAGCAGTACTTC.

The CDR3 bases are TGCGCCAGCAGCCAAGATGTCGGTCGGGGGGGCTACACCTTC. Its protein is CASSQDVGRGGYTF. This chain connects TRBV4-3 to TRBJ1-2, with D tentatively TRBD1 (5 bases). There are 14 residues in the CDR3. Trimming took 0 bases from V and 8 from J, leaving 13 bases between them. The germline gives CDR1 LGHNA, CDR2 YSLEER.